This T cell receptor (beta chain) derives from a study of T-cell memory formation after mild COVID-19. Findings and caveats of the study: There was no confirmation that second-wave clones peaking on day 37 were SARS-CoV-2 specific.

This clonotype was recorded a few times. Its antigen is undetermined. UMIs and sample barcodes were carried by the TCR alpha and TCR beta cDNA libraries that 5'RACE produced using constant-segment primers. From the 5' RACE reads, TCRdb called clonotypes with MiXCR, one entry per CDR3 protein. The sample holds some 290,000 distinct CDR3 sequences, roughly 16% seen once. This clonotype originated in a man aged 18 to 29 who had mild COVID-19 (a few samples of this study predate the infection). Cell type and time point are not known. The sequenced sample consisted of PBMCs or a T cell subset sorted from them (not recorded which).

The CDR3 sequence is CASSRLAGARETQYF. The CDR3, as DNA: TGTGCCAGCAGCAGGTTAGCGGGGGCCAGAGAGACCCAGTACTTC. The chain combines TRBV4-2 with TRBJ2-5; 9 bases line up with TRBD2. Per the germline V gene, CDR1 is LGHNA and CDR2 is YNFKEQ. The V segment lost 5 bases and the J segment 4 bases; nucleotides outside the gene matches: 8. CDR3 length: 15 amino acids.